The 20 T cell receptor beta chains in this list originate from one sample, sequenced in a study of control samples from healthy donors and cancer patients. Only in-frame clones appear in the TCRdb table, and some are missing; sequencing was by immunoSEQ multiplex PCR. Of just over 150,000 clones listed, 93% are singletons. Sequencing used blood. The receptors stem from a man aged 50 to 59 in good health.

The rearrangement links TRBV5-4 to TRBJ2-3; TRBD2 matches 8 bases. The CDR3 loop spans 14 amino acids. J was trimmed by 6 bases and V by 7 bases; bases with no gene match: 10. Germline CDR1 and CDR2: SGHNT and YYREEE (reference sequence). CDR3 amino acids: CASREGVTGDTQYF. The CDR3 coding sequence is TGTGCCAGCCGGGAGGGGGTCACTGGGGATACGCAGTATTTT.

This chain links TRBV18 with TRBJ2-3, with TRBD2 as a possible D gene (6 bases). V lost 2 bases and J 4 bases, leaving 13 bases between the germline ends. CDR1 and CDR2 from the germline V gene are KGHSH and LQKENI. This CDR3 is 15 amino acids long. This CDR3 is CASSPAGPGADTQYF. CDR3 sequence (DNA): TGTGCCAGCTCACCAGCAGGCCCGGGGGCAGATACGCAGTATTTT.

V is TRBV3-1 (or the pseudogene TRBV3-2) and J is TRBJ2-1; 13 nucleotides align to TRBD2. CDR1 LGHDT and CDR2 YNNKEL come from the germline V gene (reference sequence). V was pared by 4 bases and J by 6 bases, with 6 bases of the junction left unmatched. CDR3 size: 16 residues. CDR3 protein: CASSRKLAGGVNEQFF. The CDR3, as DNA: TGTGCCAGCAGCCGAAAACTAGCGGGAGGGGTCAATGAGCAGTTCTTC.

This chain links TRBV5-6 with TRBJ1-2, with 7 bases that match TRBD1. Germline V CDR1 and CDR2: SGHDT, YYEEEE. The CDR3 is made up of 15 amino acids. Losses at the gene ends were 4 bases for V and 8 bases for J; bases not matched to a gene: 14. The CDR3 bases are TGTGCCAGCAGCCCGAACCGGGCAGGGGGAAGAGGCTACACCTTC. This codes for CASSPNRAGGRGYTF.

The chain combines TRBV6-4 with TRBJ1-1; tentative D call: TRBD1 (6 bases). V was cut by 3 bases and J by 3 bases, with 8 bases left in between. The CDR3 length is 13 residues. CDR1 and CDR2 (germline): MRHNA, SNTAGT. CDR3 loop: CASSDQGHTEAFF. DNA of the CDR3: TGTGCCAGCAGTGATCAGGGGCACACTGAAGCTTTCTTT.

V gene TRBV20-1 combines with J gene TRBJ1-5; unclear D gene. The CDR3 extends over 16 amino acids. The germline gives CDR1 DFQATT, CDR2 SNEGSKA (reference sequence). Between the trimmed V and J ends, which lost 3 bases and 2 bases, there was a span of 17 bases. The CDR3, as DNA: TGCAGTGCTAGTCCCCGTGGGGTGGTGGGCAATCAGCCCCAGCATTTT. Protein: CSASPRGVVGNQPQHF.

CDR3 in amino acids: CASSYGGRETQYF. The CDR3 DNA reads TGTGCCAGCAGTTACGGAGGGAGAGAGACCCAGTACTTC. The chain links TRBV6-5 to TRBJ2-5; D may be TRBD2 (6 bases). Trimming took off 2 bases at V and 4 bases at J, with 8 bases between the two ends. The CDR3 runs 13 residues. CDR1 and CDR2 (germline): MNHEY, SVGAGI.

The chain has TRBV6-5 and TRBJ1-1; 7 bases are a match to TRBD1. Trimming at V came to 6 bases and at J to 10 bases, leaving 11 bases not matched to a gene. The CDR3 contains 13 residues. Germline loops: CDR1 MNHEY, CDR2 SVGAGI. The CDR3 region has the DNA TGTGCCAGCAGAGATACAGGGGTTCTGGGAGCTTTCTTT. The encoded protein is CASRDTGVLGAFF.

The chain combines TRBV28 with TRBJ2-3; D possibly corresponds to TRBD2 (6 bases). The CDR3 totals 18 residues. In germline, CDR1 is MDHEN, CDR2 SYDVKM. With 5 bases removed from V and 1 base from J, the gap between germline ends came to 22 bases. The CDR3 protein is CASSKRRDSGWGTDTQYF. DNA of the CDR3: TGTGCCAGCAGTAAAAGAAGGGACTCCGGTTGGGGCACAGATACGCAGTATTTT.

The chain has TRBV5-5 and TRBJ2-1; TRBD2 aligns across 11 bases. V was clipped by 2 bases and J by 2 bases; unmatched bases: 6. Germline-derived CDR1 and CDR2 are SGHKS and YYEKEE (reference sequence). This CDR3 contains 17 residues. The CDR3 nucleotides are TGTGCCAGCAGCTTAAAACCGGGACTAGCGGCCTACAATGAGCAGTTCTTC. Amino acid sequence: CASSLKPGLAAYNEQFF.

The V and J genes are TRBV30 and TRBJ2-2, with D uncertain. The V gene's germline CDR1 is GTSNPN and CDR2 SVGIG (reference sequence). V gave up 1 base and J gave up 6 bases, with 12 bases separating them. This CDR3 spans 14 amino acids. The CDR3 protein is CAWSASGWAGELFF. The CDR3 DNA is TGTGCCTGGAGTGCGTCGGGTTGGGCCGGGGAGCTGTTTTTT.

The V gene is TRBV5-4, the J gene TRBJ1-6; D may be TRBD1 (5 bases). V lost 1 base and J 2 bases, leaving 16 bases between the germline ends. Germline V CDR1 and CDR2: SGHNT, YYREEE (reference sequence). The CDR3 length is 18 residues. The CDR3 sequence is CASSLFGGGGTYNSPLHF. CDR3 coding DNA: TGTGCCAGCAGCTTGTTCGGGGGGGGTGGCACCTATAATTCACCCCTCCACTTT. The whole variable domain, remainder taken from reference TRBV5-4 and TRBJ1-6, is ETGVTQSPTHLIKTRGQQVTLRCSSQSGHNTVSWYQQALGQGPQFIFQYYREEENGRGNFPPRFSGLQFPNYSSELNVNALELDDSALYLCASSLFGGGGTYNSPLHFGNGTRLTVT.

The rearrangement joins TRBV11-3 to TRBJ2-1; 10 nucleotides match TRBD2. With V trimmed by 1 base and J by 12 bases, 9 bases remained unmatched. Germline V gene lookup returns CDR1 SGHNT and CDR2 YENEEA. The CDR3 contains 15 residues. CDR3 loop: CASSLGTSGNPRQFF. The CDR3 DNA is TGTGCCAGCAGCTTAGGAACTAGCGGGAATCCTAGGCAGTTCTTC. Complete variable domain (other parts from reference TRBV11-3 and TRBJ2-1): EAGVVQSPRYKIIEKKQPVAFWCNPISGHNTLYWYLQNLGQGPELLIRYENEEAVDDSQLPKDRFSAERLKGVDSTLKIQPAELGDSAVYLCASSLGTSGNPRQFFGPGTRLTVL.

The V call is TRBV7-9, the J call TRBJ1-5; the match to TRBD1 covers 7 bases. This CDR3 contains 14 residues. The germline gives CDR1 SEHNR, CDR2 FQNEAQ (reference sequence). The V and J ends lost 4 bases and 7 bases, in that order; junction bases with no gene match: 7. The CDR3 sequence: CASSSGGAGQPQHF. The CDR3 DNA is TGTGCCAGCAGCTCAGGGGGGGCGGGGCAGCCCCAGCATTTT.

The chain carries TRBV7-2 and TRBJ2-5; TRBD2 agrees at 8 bases. V was clipped by 2 bases and J by 5 bases; unmatched bases: 19. The CDR3 loop spans 19 amino acids. The germline gives CDR1 SGHTA, CDR2 FQGNSA. The CDR3 DNA reads as TGTGCCAGCAGCTTAAGGCTTCCGGGCGGGAGGAGGTTTCGGGAGACCCAGTACTTC. Its protein product is CASSLRLPGGRRFRETQYF.

The chain uses TRBV28 and TRBJ2-2, with D possibly matching TRBD2 (5 bases). The CDR3 runs 16 residues. CDR1 is MDHEN, CDR2 SYDVKM, per germline. The ends were cut back, 3 bases at V and 1 base at J, with 12 bases in the middle. The CDR3 spells CASSLRVDRNTGELFF. The CDR3 DNA is TGTGCCAGCAGTTTGCGGGTGGATAGGAACACCGGGGAGCTGTTTTTT.

This clone has just one count. This chain links TRBV5-4 with TRBJ2-2; D might be TRBD1 (6 bases). This CDR3 has 16 residues. The germline CDR1 and CDR2 sequences are SGHNT and YYREEE (reference sequence). V dropped 3 bases and J dropped 1 base, with 13 bases sitting between them. In DNA, the CDR3 is TGTGCCAGCAGCTCTACAGGGAAGGGGAACACCGGGGAGCTGTTTTTT. It codes for CASSSTGKGNTGELFF.

Here the CDR3 reads CAINRDQSTGELFF. The CDR3 coding sequence is TGTGCAATAAACCGGGACCAATCCACCGGGGAGCTGTTTTTT. The V and J genes are TRBV30 and TRBJ2-2; D could derive from TRBD1 or TRBD2 (5 bases each). Germline lookup yields CDR1 GTSNPN and CDR2 SVGIG (reference sequence). CDR3 size: 14 residues.

The V and J genes are TRBV5-4 and TRBJ2-5, with 8 bases aligning to TRBD2. The CDR3 covers 15 residues. Germline-derived CDR1 and CDR2 are SGHNT and YYREEE (reference sequence). V was clipped by 4 bases and J by 1 base; unmatched bases: 6. CDR3 loop: CASSNLAGLQETQYF. The CDR3 nucleotides are TGTGCCAGCAGCAACCTAGCGGGTCTCCAAGAGACCCAGTACTTC.

The chain is built from TRBV7-9 and TRBJ2-6; D assignment may be TRBD1 or TRBD2 (5 bases each). Germline CDR1 and CDR2: SEHNR and FQNEAQ (reference sequence). Trimming removed 4 bases from V and 2 bases from J, with 9 bases in between. This CDR3 comprises 15 residues. The chain's CDR3 is CASSSEGTGANVLTF. In DNA, the CDR3 is TGTGCCAGCAGCTCAGAGGGGACTGGGGCCAACGTCCTGACTTTC.